This entry lists 19 T cell receptor beta chains sequenced from one sample in a study of graft-versus-host responses after intestinal transplantation (dated by TCRdb to the early 2020s). Per the publication, the time point label means: cells obtained before transplantation from donor or recipient. The library was prepared using the immunoSEQ multiplex PCR assay. This immuneACCESS table, as held by TCRdb, lists in-frame sequences with V and J called but not all clones. Of the missing ones, under half trace to an unresolved V gene in checked studies; the others have no known cause. Present in this sample are 45,000 to 60,000 clones, over 90% of which were seen just once. Of the sample, more than 2% falls within the top ten clones. These receptors' targets are unknown. This material consisted of unstimulated CD4+ T cells sorted from spleen or lymph node cells, taken before transplant. Every receptor here comes from a human donor who was the organ donor for an intestinal transplant.

The genes are TRBV4-2 and TRBJ2-7; 10 bases fit TRBD1. The V segment lost 1 base and the J segment 6 bases; nucleotides outside the gene matches: 6. The CDR3 covers 15 residues. Germline CDR1 LGHNA, CDR2 YNFKEQ. As DNA, the CDR3 is TGTGCCAGCAGCCAAGTCCCGGGACAGGGGATCGAGCAGTACTTC. As protein: CASSQVPGQGIEQYF.

The chain links TRBV7-2 to TRBJ2-2, with D hard to call. CDR3 length: 12 residues. Germline loops: CDR1 SGHTA, CDR2 FQGNSA. Trimming left V 2 bases short and J 8 bases short, with 6 bases between. Here the CDR3 reads CASSLFLGELFF. CDR3 nucleotides: TGTGCCAGCAGCTTATTCCTAGGGGAGCTGTTTTTT.

The rearrangement links TRBV18 to TRBJ2-5; D uncertain. Trimming took 1 base from V and 4 from J, leaving 13 bases between them. The CDR3 covers 15 residues. Germline-derived CDR1 and CDR2 are KGHSH and LQKENI. The chain's CDR3 is CASSPHLDPGETQYF. For the CDR3, the DNA is TGTGCCAGCTCACCACATCTAGACCCCGGAGAGACCCAGTACTTC. Full variable domain (outside the CDR3, taken from reference TRBV18 and TRBJ2-5): NAGVMQNPRHLVRRRGQEARLRCSPMKGHSHVYWYRQLPEEGLKFMVYLQKENIIDESGMPKERFSAEFPKEGPSILRIQQVVRGDSAAYFCASSPHLDPGETQYFGPGTRLLVL.

The CDR3 region is CASSQDWTGTAPPGAQYF. CDR3 nucleotide sequence: TGCGCCAGCAGCCAAGATTGGACCGGGACAGCCCCACCGGGGGCCCAGTACTTC. The rearrangement links TRBV4-1 to TRBJ2-5; D possibly corresponds to TRBD1 (7 bases). Germline V gene data show CDR1 as MGHRA and CDR2 as YSYEKL. The CDR3 extends over 18 amino acids. Deletions cut 0 bases from V and 9 bases from J, with 26 bases between.

This chain connects TRBV5-4 to TRBJ2-3; a weak D match, TRBD1 (5 bases). The CDR3 has 13 amino acids. Germline lookup yields CDR1 SGHNT and CDR2 YYREEE (reference sequence). V was shortened by 4 bases and J by 2 bases, with 8 bases between the two germline ends. The CDR3 DNA reads as TGTGCCAGCAGCCATGGGGCCACAGATACGCAGTATTTT. Its translation: CASSHGATDTQYF.

The sample holds one count of this clone. The chain uses TRBV5-6 and TRBJ1-2; 9 nucleotides match TRBD1. V dropped 5 bases and J dropped 9; count of bases not matched to a gene: 11. CDR1 is SGHDT, CDR2 YYEEEE, per germline. The CDR3 sequence is 14 residues long. The CDR3: CASSNGGQGSSYTF. The CDR3 coding sequence is TGTGCCAGCAGTAACGGGGGACAGGGTAGTAGCTACACCTTC.

The chain combines TRBV5-1 with TRBJ2-1, with TRBD2 identical over 7 bases. CDR1 and CDR2 (germline): SGHRS, YFSETQ. The CDR3 is made up of 16 amino acids. V lost 0 bases to trimming and J lost 8 bases; unmatched junction nucleotides: 11. DNA for the CDR3: TGCGCCAGCAGCTTGGAAAGAGCGCGGGAGATGCATGAGCAGTTCTTC. Translation gives CASSLERAREMHEQFF.

The rearrangement links TRBV5-1 to TRBJ2-3; possibly TRBD2 for D (5 bases). V lost 3 bases, J lost 2 bases, and 13 bases lay in between. Looked up from germline, CDR1 is SGHRS and CDR2 is YFSETQ. The CDR3 covers 15 residues. The chain's CDR3 is CASSSSSSLTDTQYF. The CDR3 DNA follows: TGCGCCAGCAGCTCCTCTAGCTCCCTCACAGATACGCAGTATTTT.

The chain recombines TRBV6-6 with TRBJ1-6; 8 nucleotides agree with TRBD1. Looked up from germline, CDR1 is MNHNY and CDR2 is SVGAGI (reference sequence). V shed 3 bases and J 5 bases; nucleotides not matched to a gene: 3. This CDR3 has 15 residues. The CDR3 is CASSYQGADNSPLHF. DNA for the CDR3: TGTGCCAGCAGTTATCAGGGGGCCGATAATTCACCCCTCCACTTT.

The genes are TRBV5-4 and TRBJ2-2; TRBD1 might be the D (5 bases). The CDR3 sequence is 13 residues long. The germline gives CDR1 SGHNT, CDR2 YYREEE (reference sequence). V dropped 1 base and J dropped 10 bases, with 11 bases sitting between them. The CDR3 nucleotides read TGTGCCAGCAGCTTGCCGGACAAAAAGGAGCTGTTTTTT. This encodes CASSLPDKKELFF.

The CDR3 region has the DNA TGTGCCAGCAGCTTAAGCCAGGGGGTGTCAGATACGCAGTATTTT. This gives the protein CASSLSQGVSDTQYF. V gene TRBV7-3 combines with J gene TRBJ2-3; 7 bases are shared with TRBD1. V trimming: 1 base; J trimming: 4 bases; junction bases outside the gene matches: 5. This CDR3 is 15 amino acids long. Per the germline V gene, CDR1 is SGHTA and CDR2 is FQGTGA.

This chain uses TRBV4-2 with TRBJ1-5, with TRBD1 identical over 8 bases. Germline V lookup: CDR1 LGHNA, CDR2 YNFKEQ. CDR3 length: 18 residues. V lost 2 bases, J lost 1 base, and 10 bases stayed unmatched. In DNA form, the CDR3 reads TGTGCCAGCAGCCAATATCAGGGGGCGAAAAGAAGCAATCAGCCCCAGCATTTT. Translating it yields CASSQYQGAKRSNQPQHF.

This chain uses TRBV5-6 with TRBJ1-2; D gene ambiguous. Germline lookup yields CDR1 SGHDT and CDR2 YYEEEE. The CDR3 totals 13 residues. Trimming removed 0 bases at V and 4 bases at J, with 7 bases between. CDR3 loop: CASSLERAYGYTF. The CDR3 bases are TGTGCCAGCAGCTTGGAAAGGGCCTATGGCTACACCTTC.

This chain connects TRBV7-8 to TRBJ2-7, with TRBD1 matching 10 bases. V lost 6 bases to trimming and J lost 6 bases; unmatched junction nucleotides: 5. Per the germline V gene, CDR1 is SGHVS and CDR2 is FQNEAQ. The length of the CDR3 is 13 residues. The CDR3 is CASRGRDRGEQYF. CDR3 DNA: TGTGCCAGCAGGGGCCGGGACAGGGGCGAGCAGTACTTC.

The chain combines TRBV5-4 with TRBJ2-5, with no clear D. Between the trimmed V and J ends, which lost 2 bases and 5 bases, there was a span of 10 bases. This CDR3 has 13 amino acids. Germline V lookup: CDR1 SGHNT, CDR2 YYREEE (reference sequence). The CDR3, as DNA: TGTGCCAGCAGCTTTAGTCCGTCGGAGACCCAGTACTTC. This sequence encodes CASSFSPSETQYF.

V usage is TRBV19 and J usage is TRBJ1-1, with D tentatively TRBD1 (5 bases). From germline, CDR1 is LNHDA and CDR2 SQIVND (reference sequence). Trimming pared 5 bases from V and 1 base from J, leaving 14 bases between. The CDR3 spans 15 residues. CDR3 protein: CASSETGTANTEAFF. The CDR3 region has the DNA TGTGCCAGTAGTGAAACCGGGACGGCGAACACTGAAGCTTTCTTT.

The rearrangement links TRBV19 to TRBJ2-3, with 11 bases fitting TRBD2. V trimming: 5 bases; J trimming: 7 bases; junction bases outside the gene matches: 8. CDR1 is LNHDA and CDR2 is SQIVND in the germline V gene (reference sequence). CDR3 length: 15 amino acids. DNA of the CDR3: TGTGCCAGTAGTCCAACTAGCGGGAGTACTTATACGCAGTATTTT. Protein: CASSPTSGSTYTQYF.

This rearrangement joins TRBV7-2 to TRBJ2-3, with D unresolved. The V end lost 2 bases, the J end lost 5 bases, and 5 bases lay between the germline ends. Germline V lookup: CDR1 SGHTA, CDR2 FQGNSA. CDR3 length: 12 residues. CDR3 DNA: TGTGCCAGCAGCTTATTCGGAGATACGCAGTATTTT. It specifies CASSLFGDTQYF.

The gene calls are TRBV7-9 and TRBJ2-1; D gene uncertain. The CDR3 runs 15 residues. Per germline, CDR1 SEHNR and CDR2 FQNEAQ (reference sequence). Trimming took off 3 bases at V and 5 bases at J, with 14 bases between the two ends. CDR3 bases: TGTGCCAGCAGCTTGGGGTCCAGCCGTAACAATGAGCAGTTCTTC. This gives the protein CASSLGSSRNNEQFF.